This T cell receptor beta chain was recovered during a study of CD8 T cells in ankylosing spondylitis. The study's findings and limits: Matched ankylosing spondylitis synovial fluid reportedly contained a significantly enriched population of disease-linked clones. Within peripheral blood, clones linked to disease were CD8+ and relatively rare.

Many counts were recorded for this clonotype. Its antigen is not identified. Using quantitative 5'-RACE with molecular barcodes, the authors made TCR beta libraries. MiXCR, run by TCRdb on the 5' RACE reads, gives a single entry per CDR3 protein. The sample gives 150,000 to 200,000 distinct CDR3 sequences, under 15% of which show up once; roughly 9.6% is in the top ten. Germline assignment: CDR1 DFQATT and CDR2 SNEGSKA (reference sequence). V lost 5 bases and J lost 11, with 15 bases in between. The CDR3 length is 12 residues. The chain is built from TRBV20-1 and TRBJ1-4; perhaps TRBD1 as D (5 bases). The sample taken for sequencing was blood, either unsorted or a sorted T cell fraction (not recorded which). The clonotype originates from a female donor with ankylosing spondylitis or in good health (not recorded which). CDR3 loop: CSAGTPEGKLFF. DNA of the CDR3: TGCAGTGCTGGGACGCCGGAAGGGAAACTGTTTTTT.